The rows below give T cell receptor beta chains drawn from one sample of a study of identical twins. TCRdb reprocessed the 5' RACE reads via MiXCR and lists one record per CDR3 protein. The table lists about 250,000 distinct CDR3 sequences, 6.5% to 9.5% of them singletons. The sample was also linked to a second study, of yellow fever vaccine responses in identical twins.

Sequencing was performed on CD8+ T cells sorted from blood. All receptors come from a woman between 18 and 29 years old in good health. Both conserved end residues are part of each CDR3. The order of the fields is D gene, clone size, J gene, V gene, CDR3 DNA, CDR3 protein. The D gene is left open where the match is weak. The size of a clone is reported for some rows only, either as once, few or many, or as a class for expanded clones.

d_gene: NA; abundance: NA; j_gene: TRBJ2-3; v_gene: TRBV10-3; CDR3nt: TGTGCCATCAGTGATTTTCAGGGAGACACAGATACGCAGTATTTT; CDR3aa: CAISDFQGDTDTQYF
d_gene: TRBD2; abundance: few; j_gene: TRBJ2-2; v_gene: TRBV3-1; CDR3nt: TGTGCCAGCAGCGCACTAGCGGGGGTCGCCGGGGAGCTGTTTTTT; CDR3aa: CASSALAGVAGELFF
d_gene: NA; abundance: NA; j_gene: TRBJ2-7; v_gene: TRBV28; CDR3nt: TGTGCCAGCAGTTTAAGTGGGGGGGCCTCCTACGAGCAGTACTTC; CDR3aa: CASSLSGGASYEQYF
d_gene: NA; abundance: many; j_gene: TRBJ2-5; v_gene: TRBV4-3; CDR3nt: TGCGCCAGCAGCCAAGATGGGCGAGAAGAGACCCAGTACTTC; CDR3aa: CASSQDGREETQYF
d_gene: NA; abundance: many; j_gene: TRBJ2-7; v_gene: TRBV29-1; CDR3nt: TGCAGCGTTGAAGGGAAGGGCTTCTACGAGCAGTACTTC; CDR3aa: CSVEGKGFYEQYF
d_gene: NA; abundance: few; j_gene: TRBJ2-5; v_gene: TRBV24-1; CDR3nt: TGTGCCACCAGTGACTTTCCGGGGGAGACCCAGTACTTC; CDR3aa: CATSDFPGETQYF
d_gene: NA; abundance: NA; j_gene: TRBJ2-7; v_gene: TRBV27; CDR3nt: TGTGCCAGCAGTTTATCAGGGGACTCACCCTACGAGCAGTACTTC; CDR3aa: CASSLSGDSPYEQYF
d_gene: TRBD1; abundance: NA; j_gene: TRBJ2-5; v_gene: TRBV20-1; CDR3nt: TGCAGTGCCCGAAGACAGGGGCAAGAGACCCAGTACTTC; CDR3aa: CSARRQGQETQYF
d_gene: NA; abundance: NA; j_gene: TRBJ1-1; v_gene: TRBV14; CDR3nt: TGTGCCTCGAGATGGGGGGAAGTCACTGAAGCTTTCTTT; CDR3aa: CASRWGEVTEAFF
d_gene: NA; abundance: NA; j_gene: TRBJ2-1; v_gene: TRBV29-1; CDR3nt: TGCAGCGTTGAAGGCCAGGTCTCCTACAATGAGCAGTTCTTC; CDR3aa: CSVEGQVSYNEQFF
d_gene: NA; abundance: many; j_gene: TRBJ2-7; v_gene: TRBV20-1; CDR3nt: TGCAGTGCTAGTCCGCCTAATCCCGGGACCCACCAGGCTTACGAGCAGTACTTC; CDR3aa: CSASPPNPGTHQAYEQYF
d_gene: TRBD2; abundance: few; j_gene: TRBJ2-7; v_gene: TRBV18; CDR3nt: TGTGCCAGCTCACCACCCCGAGCGGGGGCCTACGAGCAGTACTTC; CDR3aa: CASSPPRAGAYEQYF
d_gene: NA; abundance: few; j_gene: TRBJ2-7; v_gene: TRBV28; CDR3nt: TGTGCCAGCACCCTCGGCAGAGGGGACTACGAGCAGTACTTC; CDR3aa: CASTLGRGDYEQYF
d_gene: NA; abundance: few; j_gene: TRBJ2-3; v_gene: TRBV6-1; CDR3nt: TGTGCCAGCAGCCCAACTGCCTGGGGGGACACCGGCACAGATACGCAGTATTTT; CDR3aa: CASSPTAWGDTGTDTQYF
d_gene: TRBD1; abundance: few; j_gene: TRBJ2-5; v_gene: TRBV7-9; CDR3nt: TGTGCCAGCAGTCGGACAGGGGAGGGGCGCGTTGGCGAGACCCAGTACTTC; CDR3aa: CASSRTGEGRVGETQYF
d_gene: TRBD2; abundance: NA; j_gene: TRBJ2-7; v_gene: TRBV18; CDR3nt: TGTGCCAGCTCACCAGCTATTAGCGGGAGTTCCTACGAGCAGTACTTC; CDR3aa: CASSPAISGSSYEQYF
d_gene: NA; abundance: NA; j_gene: TRBJ2-7; v_gene: TRBV7-9; CDR3nt: TGTGCCAGCAGCTTACTACCATGGGAGGCTAGCTCCTACGAGCAGTACTTC; CDR3aa: CASSLLPWEASSYEQYF
d_gene: TRBD2; abundance: NA; j_gene: TRBJ2-1; v_gene: TRBV4-2; CDR3nt: TGTGCCAGCAGCCAAGAGATTAGAGCGGGAGATTTCTTC; CDR3aa: CASSQEIRAGDFF
d_gene: TRBD1; abundance: many; j_gene: TRBJ1-1; v_gene: TRBV3-1; CDR3nt: TGTGCCAGCAGCCAAGAGCCAGGGGGAGGCACTGAAGCTTTCTTT; CDR3aa: CASSQEPGGGTEAFF
d_gene: NA; abundance: many; j_gene: TRBJ1-4; v_gene: TRBV12-3/TRBV12-4; CDR3nt: TGTGCCAGCAGTGAACACTGGGGTAATGAAAAACTGTTTTTT; CDR3aa: CASSEHWGNEKLFF
d_gene: NA; abundance: few; j_gene: TRBJ1-1; v_gene: TRBV29-1; CDR3nt: TGCAGCGTGCAGGGAACCGCTGAAGCTTTCTTT; CDR3aa: CSVQGTAEAFF
d_gene: TRBD1; abundance: few; j_gene: TRBJ2-1; v_gene: TRBV27; CDR3nt: TGTGCCAGCAGTCCCGATGGTAGGGGGCTCGATGAGCAGTTCTTC; CDR3aa: CASSPDGRGLDEQFF
d_gene: NA; abundance: many; j_gene: TRBJ2-1; v_gene: TRBV4-1; CDR3nt: TGCGCCAGCAGCCTTGCATTCGGCAATGAGCAGTTCTTC; CDR3aa: CASSLAFGNEQFF
d_gene: NA; abundance: many; j_gene: TRBJ2-1; v_gene: TRBV10-2; CDR3nt: TGCGCCAGCACCTTCATCAATGAGCAGTTCTTC; CDR3aa: CASTFINEQFF
d_gene: TRBD1; abundance: many; j_gene: TRBJ2-7; v_gene: TRBV29-1; CDR3nt: TGCAGCGTTGAAGGGACAGGGTCGGCCTACGAGCAGTACTTC; CDR3aa: CSVEGTGSAYEQYF
d_gene: TRBD2; abundance: many; j_gene: TRBJ2-2; v_gene: TRBV28; CDR3nt: TGTGCCAGCAGTTTAAGACTAGCGGGAGACACCGGGGAGCTGTTTTTT; CDR3aa: CASSLRLAGDTGELFF